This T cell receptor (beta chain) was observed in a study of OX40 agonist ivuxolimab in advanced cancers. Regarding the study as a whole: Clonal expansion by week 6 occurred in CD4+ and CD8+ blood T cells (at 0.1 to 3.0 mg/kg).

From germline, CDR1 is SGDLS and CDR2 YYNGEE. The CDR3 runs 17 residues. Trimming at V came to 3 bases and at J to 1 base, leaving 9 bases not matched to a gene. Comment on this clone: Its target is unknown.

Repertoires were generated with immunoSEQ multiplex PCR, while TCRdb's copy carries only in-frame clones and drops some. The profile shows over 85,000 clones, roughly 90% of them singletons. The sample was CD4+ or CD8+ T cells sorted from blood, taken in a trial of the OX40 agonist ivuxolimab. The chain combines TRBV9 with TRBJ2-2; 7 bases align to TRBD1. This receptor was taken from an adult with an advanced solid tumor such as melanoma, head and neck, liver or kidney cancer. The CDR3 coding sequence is TGTGCCAGCAGCGAGGGGACAGACACAGGGAACACCGGGGAGCTGTTTTTT. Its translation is CASSEGTDTGNTGELFF. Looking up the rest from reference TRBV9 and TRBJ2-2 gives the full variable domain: DSGVTQTPKHLITATGQRVTLRCSPRSGDLSVYWYQQSLDQGLQFLIQYYNGEERAKGNILERFSAQQFPDLHSELNLSSLELGDSALYFCASSEGTDTGNTGELFFGEGSRLTVL.